This T cell receptor (beta chain) was obtained from a study of shared clonotypes between healthy human individuals. Study-level findings and limits: Relative to memory subsets, naive subsets generally showed larger estimated richness.

The V and J ends lost 3 bases and 5 bases, in that order; junction bases with no gene match: 6. The CDR3 has 15 residues. Germline V gives CDR1 SNHLY, CDR2 FYNNEI. Donors were healthy HIV-negative adults without recently reported acute infections or vaccinations. Donors comprised only Caucasian adults living in Nashville, Tennessee. Source study methods: Junction-only immunoSEQ sequences carried no quality scores, so filtering differed. Libraries were prepared by immunoSEQ multiplex PCR; TCRdb keeps only in-frame clonotypes and omits some of them. V, J and clone size derive from that table, while D and trimming were established from the DNA sequence. Here the sample spans approximately 2,000,000 clones, 92% being singletons. On this clone itself: Its antigen is as yet unknown.

The J gene is TRBJ2-4, the V gene TRBV2; 8 nucleotides agree with TRBD2. The TCR sequence derives from a man aged 18 to 29 in good health. Some clones in this sample may be carry-over from other donors' samples. Sequences were obtained from naive CD4+ T cells from PBMCs. Subset defined: CD45RA+ positively selected. DNA for the CDR3: TGTGCCAGCAGTGACCAGCGGGAGCCTCAAAACATTCAGTACTTC. This translates into CASSDQREPQNIQYF.